Listed below are T cell receptor beta chains from one sample, sequenced in a study of blood T cells in healthy people across ages. TCRdb independently ran MiXCR on the 5' RACE reads; one entry per CDR3 protein. The table records about 780,000 distinct CDR3 sequences, about 26% of them present only once. These same records also appear under a second study, on T cells of mothers and their children.

Sequenced material: blood. These receptors originate from a boy aged 10-17 years in good health. CDR3s include the opening cysteine and the closing phenylalanine or tryptophan. The D gene is left open where the match is weak. Expanded clones are given a class, and other clones once, few, many or no size at all.

size	V	J	D	CDR3	DNA
few	TRBV5-1	TRBJ2-7	TRBD2	CASSRLAGDGEQYF	TGCGCCAGCTCCCGACTAGCGGGGGATGGGGAGCAGTACTTC
.	TRBV12-3/TRBV12-4	TRBJ2-5	TRBD2	CASRRLAGGKETQYF	TGTGCCAGCAGAAGACTAGCGGGGGGGAAAGAGACCCAGTACTTC
.	TRBV6-5	TRBJ1-2	.	CASSYIPGGYGYTF	TGTGCCAGCAGTTACATCCCCGGAGGCTATGGCTACACCTTC
.	TRBV7-3	TRBJ2-3	TRBD2	CASSSLAGGADTQYF	TGTGCCAGCAGCTCACTAGCGGGGGGTGCGGATACGCAGTATTTT
.	TRBV7-3	TRBJ2-5	TRBD2	CASSLGLGLIETQYF	TGTGCCAGCAGCCTCGGGTTGGGACTAATAGAGACCCAGTACTTC
few	TRBV5-1	TRBJ1-1	.	CASSLGVRVSNTEAFF	TGCGCCAGCAGCTTGGGGGTAAGGGTATCGAACACTGAAGCTTTCTTT
.	TRBV29-1	TRBJ2-5	TRBD2	CSVRAGGMFF	TGCAGCGTTCGAGCGGGGGGTATGTTCTTC
.	TRBV9	TRBJ2-1	TRBD2	CASSGPGTRGDEQFF	TGTGCCAGCAGCGGCCCCGGGACTAGAGGCGATGAGCAGTTCTTC
many	TRBV12-3/TRBV12-4	TRBJ2-7	TRBD2	CASSPLAVGYEQYF	TGTGCCAGCAGTCCGCTAGCGGTGGGGTACGAGCAGTACTTC
few	TRBV5-1	TRBJ1-1	.	CASSSMEGRRMDTEAFF	TGCGCCAGCAGCTCCATGGAGGGGAGGAGGATGGACACTGAAGCTTTCTTT
.	TRBV9	TRBJ1-2	.	CASSVLPTAWGYTF	TGTGCCAGCAGCGTACTACCTACAGCTTGGGGCTACACCTTC
few	TRBV7-9	TRBJ2-1	TRBD1	CASSPPRDRGYNEQFF	TGTGCCAGCAGCCCCCCCCGGGACAGGGGATACAATGAGCAGTTCTTC
.	TRBV28	TRBJ1-5	TRBD1	CASTRDRGRLGQPQHF	TGTGCCAGCACCAGGGACAGGGGGCGGTTGGGTCAGCCCCAGCATTTT
many	TRBV12-3/TRBV12-4	TRBJ2-5	.	CASSLGWETQYF	TGTGCCAGCAGCTTAGGGTGGGAGACCCAGTACTTC
few	TRBV20-1	TRBJ2-7	TRBD2	CSARGGGSYEQYF	TGCAGTGCTAGAGGCGGGGGCTCCTACGAGCAGTACTTC
few	TRBV9	TRBJ1-4	.	CASSVGTGRAEKLFF	TGTGCCAGCAGCGTAGGTACAGGGAGGGCTGAAAAACTGTTTTTT
.	TRBV5-1	TRBJ2-5	.	CASSLTWQETQYF	TGCGCCAGCAGCCTTACCTGGCAAGAGACCCAGTACTTC
few	TRBV7-6	TRBJ2-2	TRBD1	CASSARQGWNTGELFF	TGTGCCAGCAGCGCCCGACAGGGGTGGAACACCGGGGAGCTGTTTTTT
.	TRBV30	TRBJ2-7	TRBD1	CAWRGTGGNEQYF	TGTGCCTGGAGAGGGACAGGAGGAAACGAGCAGTACTTC
.	TRBV2	TRBJ2-5	TRBD2	CASRRFQRGDQETQYF	TGTGCCAGCAGGCGGTTCCAGCGGGGGGACCAAGAGACCCAGTACTTC
.	TRBV9	TRBJ2-2	.	CASSRPFGERDWELFF	TGTGCCAGCAGCCGTCCTTTCGGTGAAAGGGATTGGGAGCTGTTTTTT
.	TRBV10-1	TRBJ2-5	TRBD2	CASSESPLAGGETQYF	TGCGCCAGCAGTGAGTCCCCACTAGCGGGGGGAGAGACCCAGTACTTC
few	TRBV5-1	TRBJ2-5	.	CASRIGSEETQYF	TGCGCCAGCAGGATTGGTTCCGAAGAGACCCAGTACTTC
.	TRBV24-1	TRBJ2-1	.	CATSDPSVSGSDEQFF	TGTGCCACCAGTGACCCTAGTGTGTCGGGGTCAGATGAGCAGTTCTTC
.	TRBV7-8	TRBJ2-7	TRBD2	CASSYKRGISYEQHF	TGTGCCAGCAGCTACAAGCGGGGGATCTCCTACGAGCAGCACTTC
few	TRBV21-1	TRBJ2-2	.	CASSKALRQGSTGELFF	TGTGCCAGCAGCAAAGCGCTCAGGCAGGGGTCCACCGGGGAGCTGTTTTTT